The 23 T cell receptor beta chains listed next were all sequenced from one sample in a study of T cell repertoires in cytomegalovirus infection (dated by TCRdb to the late 2010s). These receptors' targets are unknown. This sample was sequenced with an Illumina HiSeq 1500. TCRdb reanalyzed the raw reads on its own, using fastp at Q25 for trimming and MiXCR for clone calling, and kept in-frame beta chains. A single entry per CDR3 protein holds the most common genes and DNA from its merged rows. This sample has about 500,000 distinct CDR3 sequences in its table, and about 33% of those were observed once. Roughly 15% of the sample lies in the top ten. Per the publication, the treatment or condition label means: in vitro stimulation with specific CMV peptide epitopes to enrich CMV-specific T cells. The sample consisted of cultured PBMCs, taken from culture after CMV antigen stimulation. These receptors were obtained from a human donor in good health (CMV status not recorded). Some clones in this sample may be carry-over from other donors' samples.

The chain is built from TRBV28 and TRBJ1-2, with a weak D call TRBD1 (6 bases). Germline V gene lookup returns CDR1 MDHEN and CDR2 SYDVKM. The CDR3 totals 14 residues. The ends were cut back, 2 bases at V and 6 bases at J, with 13 bases in the middle. The CDR3 spells CASSLGYRVNGYTF. CDR3 nucleotide sequence: TGTGCCAGCAGTTTAGGATACAGGGTTAATGGCTACACCTTC.

This clonotype was counted a single time. At one end the junction does not follow the germline gene, possibly because of a read error. The genes are TRBV5-3 and TRBJ1-1; possibly TRBD1 for D (6 bases). TRBV5-3 is known as an ORF, though its function is uncertain. The CDR3 is 14 residues long. This CDR3 is CASSFRTVVTEAFF. CDR3 nucleotides: TGTGCCAGCAGCTTTAGGACAGTAGTCACTGAAGCTTTCTTT.

This clonotype showed up just a few times. CDR3 nucleotide sequence: TGTGCCACCAGTGATTTGAACGCACCCGAGCAGTACTTC. It is translated as CATSDLNAPEQYF. The genes are TRBV24-1 and TRBJ2-7; no definite D call. Germline CDR1 is KGHDR and CDR2 is SFDVKD. The CDR3 sequence is 13 residues long. Trimming left V 0 bases short and J 6 bases short, with 8 bases between.

The chain employs TRBV11-1 and TRBJ2-7; 7 nucleotides align to TRBD2. The germline V gene encodes CDR1 SGHAT and CDR2 FQDESV (reference sequence). V shed 5 bases, J shed 2 bases, and the junction held 15 bases outside the gene matches. This CDR3 comprises 17 residues. The CDR3 protein is CASSIPPGGLLPYEQYF. The CDR3 DNA is TGTGCCAGCAGCATCCCCCCCGGGGGACTACTCCCCTACGAGCAGTACTTC.

This chain connects TRBV4-3 to TRBJ2-3; D gene uncertain. This CDR3 has 14 amino acids. Deletions cut 0 bases from V and 5 bases from J, with 9 bases between. From germline, CDR1 is LGHNA and CDR2 YSLEER. The CDR3: CASSQDLRRDTQYF. CDR3 bases: TGCGCCAGCAGCCAAGATCTGAGGAGAGATACGCAGTATTTT.

The table lists this clonotype with many counts. This rearrangement joins TRBV28 to TRBJ2-1, with 10 nucleotides matching TRBD2. The CDR3 covers 19 residues. Germline V gene sequence: CDR1 MDHEN, CDR2 SYDVKM. Trimming cost V 2 bases and J 0 bases; bases outside gene matches: 10. The CDR3 sequence is CASSLNSGRATSSYNEQFF. In DNA form, the CDR3 reads TGTGCCAGCAGTTTAAACAGCGGGAGGGCTACTAGCTCCTACAATGAGCAGTTCTTC. Combining the CDR3 with reference TRBV28 and TRBJ2-1 gives the whole variable domain DVKVTQSSRYLVKRTGEKVFLECVQDMDHENMFWYRQDPGLGLRLIYFSYDVKMKEKGDIPEGYSVSREKKERFSLILESASTNQTSMYLCASSLNSGRATSSYNEQFFGPGTRLTVL.

The table lists this clonotype with a few counts. The chain is built from TRBV7-2 and TRBJ2-1, with 7 bases aligning to TRBD2. The junction had 10 bases not matched to a gene; V was cut back by 7 bases and J by 4 bases. The germline V gene has CDR1 SGHTA and CDR2 FQGNSA. The CDR3 has 15 amino acids. The chain's CDR3 is CASTSEGGGYNEQFF. For the CDR3, the DNA is TGTGCCAGCACCTCGGAGGGCGGGGGTTACAATGAGCAGTTCTTC.

The chain links TRBV10-1 to TRBJ2-5; D possibly matches TRBD1 or TRBD2 (5 bases each). Trimming stripped 4 bases from V and 1 base from J, with 10 bases between. CDR3 length: 14 amino acids. CDR1 is WNHNN, CDR2 SYGVQD, per germline (reference sequence). CDR3 nucleotides: TGCGCCAGCAGTGCCGAGGGGCCCCAAGAGACCCAGTACTTC. Amino acids: CASSAEGPQETQYF.

The table lists this clonotype with a few counts. J is TRBJ2-2 and V is TRBV7-2; possibly TRBD1 for D (6 bases). CDR1 is SGHTA and CDR2 is FQGNSA in the germline V gene. The CDR3 extends over 14 amino acids. The ends were cut back, 3 bases at V and 8 bases at J, with 13 bases in the middle. The CDR3 here is CASSFSRGRGELFF. The CDR3 region has the DNA TGTGCCAGCAGCTTCTCCAGGGGTAGGGGGGAGCTGTTTTTT.

V and J are TRBV20-1 and TRBJ1-1; TRBD1 might be the D (5 bases). With 0 bases removed from V and 8 bases from J, the gap between germline ends came to 16 bases. Germline values: CDR1 DFQATT, CDR2 SNEGSKA (reference sequence). This CDR3 has 14 residues. The CDR3 here is CSAREVGAPLEAFF. CDR3 sequence (DNA): TGCAGTGCTAGAGAAGTCGGGGCCCCCCTCGAAGCTTTCTTT.

This chain uses TRBV19 with TRBJ1-1; 11 bases match TRBD1. V lost 5 bases to trimming and J lost 7 bases; unmatched junction nucleotides: 6. Germline loops: CDR1 LNHDA, CDR2 SQIVND (reference sequence). The CDR3 has 14 amino acids. CDR3 nucleotide sequence: TGTGCCAGTAGTTCGGACAGGGGGCTGAATGAAGCTTTCTTT. Translation gives CASSSDRGLNEAFF.

The V and J genes are TRBV24-1 and TRBJ2-3, with unresolved D. The V end lost 7 bases, the J end lost 0 bases, and 7 bases lay between the germline ends. This CDR3 comprises 13 residues. Per germline, CDR1 KGHDR and CDR2 SFDVKD. The DNA for the CDR3 is TGTGCCACCAGATTCGACAGCACAGATACGCAGTATTTT. It specifies CATRFDSTDTQYF.

The CDR3: CASSYVRGKLFF. The CDR3 DNA follows: TGTGCCAGCAGTTACGTGAGAGGGAAACTGTTTTTT. The rearrangement joins TRBV6-1 to TRBJ1-4; no reliable D call. The V end lost 5 bases, the J end lost 11 bases, and 12 bases lay between the germline ends. Germline V lookup: CDR1 MNHNS, CDR2 SASEGT. The CDR3 length is 12 residues.

This clonotype was recorded at least ten times. V and J are TRBV19 and TRBJ2-1; D possibly matches TRBD1 or TRBD2 (5 bases each). Per the germline V gene, CDR1 is LNHDA and CDR2 is SQIVND (reference sequence). CDR3 length: 16 amino acids. Trimming removed 5 bases at V and 6 bases at J, with 20 bases between. The CDR3 sequence: CASSFSGPGAANEQFF. As DNA, the CDR3 is TGTGCCAGTAGTTTCTCCGGGCCCGGGGCGGCCAATGAGCAGTTCTTC.

This sequence joins TRBV10-3 and TRBJ2-3, with 12 bases that match TRBD2. Per germline, CDR1 ENHRY and CDR2 SYGVKD. The CDR3 has 17 residues. The trim removed 0 bases at V and 3 bases at J, leaving 4 bases unmatched. The CDR3 DNA is TGTGCCATCAGTGAGTCTCTAGCGGGAGGGAGTACAGATACGCAGTATTTT. Translated, it gives CAISESLAGGSTDTQYF.

The chain links TRBV6-1 to TRBJ2-1, with D unclear. Germline CDR1 MNHNS, CDR2 SASEGT. The CDR3 has 13 residues. V lost 6 bases, J lost 6 bases, and 12 bases lay in between. The CDR3 DNA reads TGTGCCAGCAGGTCCCCCGGCGCCAATGAGCAGTTCTTC. Translation gives CASRSPGANEQFF.

This clonotype was counted many times. The chain couples TRBV7-6 to TRBJ2-3; the D is unclear. Trimming stripped 1 base from V and 2 bases from J, with 7 bases between. From germline, CDR1 is SGHVS and CDR2 FNYEAQ. This CDR3 is 14 amino acids long. CDR3 amino acids: CASSLVASTDTQYF. DNA for the CDR3: TGTGCCAGCAGCTTAGTAGCCTCCACAGATACGCAGTATTTT.

The count of this clonotype is one. The V and J genes are TRBV5-4 and TRBJ2-1; maybe TRBD2 (6 bases). The CDR3 length is 15 residues. Germline values: CDR1 SGHNT, CDR2 YYREEE (reference sequence). Trimming stripped 4 bases from V and 5 bases from J, with 16 bases between. CDR3 in DNA: TGTGCCAGCAGCGTGGGCGGGATACTCGACAATGAGCAGTTCTTC. Translation: CASSVGGILDNEQFF.

The rearrangement joins TRBV6-2 or TRBV6-3 to TRBJ2-5, with TRBD2 identical over 7 bases. Trimming at V came to 4 bases and at J to 4 bases, leaving 6 bases not matched to a gene. CDR1 is MNHEY, CDR2 SVGEGT, per germline. The CDR3 is 14 amino acids. CDR3 coding DNA: TGTGCCAGCAGTTTGCGGGAGTTGGGAGAGACCCAGTACTTC. Its protein is CASSLRELGETQYF.

J is TRBJ2-2 and V is TRBV6-2 or TRBV6-3; D remains unclear. Germline values: CDR1 MNHEY, CDR2 SVGEGT. This CDR3 is built from 12 residues. V gave up 1 base and J gave up 7 bases, with 4 bases separating them. CDR3 in DNA: TGTGCCAGCAGTTACTGGGACGGGGAGCTGTTTTTT. It is translated as CASSYWDGELFF.

This CDR3 reads CASSLSRRGEVAENIQYF. The CDR3 DNA is TGTGCCAGCAGTTTATCTAGACGAGGTGAGGTGGCGGAAAACATTCAGTACTTC. The V gene is TRBV27, the J gene TRBJ2-4, with D unclear. Germline V gene data show CDR1 as MNHEY and CDR2 as SMNVEV (reference sequence). This CDR3 region has 18 residues. The ends were cut back, 0 bases at V and 5 bases at J, with 20 bases in the middle.

This clonotype has at least ten counts. This CDR3 reads CASSPTSLGHNEQFF. CDR3 DNA: TGTGCCAGCAGCCCCACTAGTTTGGGCCACAATGAGCAGTTCTTC. The V gene is TRBV7-3, the J gene TRBJ2-1; perhaps TRBD2 as D (5 bases). Trimming removed 5 bases at V and 5 bases at J, with 16 bases between. The CDR3 has 15 amino acids. CDR1 SGHTA and CDR2 FQGTGA come from the germline V gene.

The genes are TRBV12-3 or TRBV12-4 and TRBJ1-6; D is perhaps TRBD1 (6 bases). Between the trimmed V and J ends, which lost 7 bases and 8 bases, there was a span of 18 bases. The CDR3 is made up of 15 amino acids. Here the CDR3 reads CASTTTGGGYSPLHF. The CDR3 coding sequence is TGTGCCAGCACCACCACCGGGGGCGGGTATTCACCCCTCCACTTT.